Shown below are 2 T cell receptor beta chains from a single sample sequenced in a study of shared clonotypes between healthy human individuals. Assay: immunoSEQ multiplex PCR; the TCRdb copy retains only in-frame clones and omits some. The table has approximately 740,000 clones, roughly 70% seen once. Input material: memory CD4+ T cells sorted from blood. Subset described: CD45RA-negative fraction. The receptors shown here come from a woman in her thirties in good health.

The chain has TRBV5-1 and TRBJ1-5, with 10 positions matching TRBD1. Trimming cost V 5 bases and J 4 bases; bases outside gene matches: 6. Germline CDR1 is SGHRS and CDR2 is YFSETQ. CDR3 length equals 15 residues. CDR3 region: CASRAGTGVNQPQHF. The CDR3 bases are TGCGCCAGCAGGGCCGGGACAGGGGTAAATCAGCCCCAGCATTTT. Together with reference TRBV5-1 and TRBJ1-5, the CDR3 gives the full variable domain: KAGVTQTPRYLIKTRGQQVTLSCSPISGHRSVSWYQQTPGQGLQFLFEYFSETQRNKGNFPGRFSGRQFSNSRSEMNVSTLELGDSALYLCASRAGTGVNQPQHFGDGTRLSIL.

The chain is built from TRBV11-2 and TRBJ1-1, with unresolved D. The V and J ends lost 1 base and 8 bases respectively, with 20 bases between them. The CDR3 consists of 16 residues. Germline assignment: CDR1 SGHAT and CDR2 FQNNGV. In DNA form, the CDR3 reads TGTGCCAGCAGCTTAGTCGACGGTTCTTTCGGGAGAGAAGCTTTCTTT. Its protein product is CASSLVDGSFGREAFF.